A selection of T cell receptor beta chains follows, all from one sample in a study of T-cell memory formation after mild COVID-19. Using its own MiXCR run on the 5' RACE reads, TCRdb lists one record per CDR3 protein. The sample has 25,000 to 35,000 distinct CDR3 sequences; 6.5% to 9% are singletons. Sequences were obtained from PBMCs or a T cell subset sorted from them (not recorded which). The receptors shown here come from an adult woman who had mild COVID-19 (a few samples of this study predate the infection). Cell type and time point are not known. Both conserved end residues are part of each CDR3. Fields, in order: clone size, V gene, D gene, J gene, CDR3 protein, CDR3 DNA. The D gene is left open where the match is weak. A clone size is listed for some rows: how often the clone was seen (once, few, many), or a class if it is expanded.

many,TRBV6-6,TRBD2,TRBJ2-3,CASNQLRRGNTGDTQYF,TGTGCCAGCAACCAGCTGAGGCGGGGGAACACCGGGGATACGCAGTATTTT
many,TRBV24-1,TRBD2,TRBJ2-1,CATSMAQTSGTNEQFF,TGTGCCACCAGTATGGCTCAGACTAGCGGGACAAATGAGCAGTTCTTC
many,TRBV30,TRBD1,TRBJ2-7,CAWTNRGRREQYF,TGTGCCTGGACTAACAGGGGGCGCCGGGAGCAGTACTTC
many,TRBV7-3,-,TRBJ2-5,CASSSETQYF,TGTGCCAGCAGCTCAGAGACCCAGTACTTC
many,TRBV20-1,TRBD1,TRBJ1-6,CSATRTGRGDNSPLHF,TGCAGTGCTACCCGGACAGGGAGGGGAGATAATTCACCCCTCCACTTT
many,TRBV11-1,TRBD1,TRBJ2-4,CASSSSPGTGGDIQYF,TGTGCCAGCAGCTCCTCCCCGGGGACAGGGGGGGACATTCAGTACTTC
few,TRBV19,TRBD1,TRBJ1-4,CASVKLGGGHEKLFF,TGTGCCAGTGTGAAATTAGGGGGCGGTCATGAAAAACTGTTTTTT
few,TRBV24-1,-,TRBJ2-6,CATSGVGAGANVLTF,TGTGCCACCAGTGGGGTTGGGGCTGGGGCCAACGTCCTGACTTTC
-,TRBV5-1,TRBD2,TRBJ2-1,CASQGLAGGLNEQFF,TGCGCCAGCCAGGGACTAGCGGGGGGCCTCAATGAGCAGTTCTTC
many,TRBV20-1,-,TRBJ2-1,CSARRSGLYNEQFF,TGCAGTGCTAGACGTTCAGGATTATACAATGAGCAGTTCTTC
many,TRBV6-2/TRBV6-3,TRBD2,TRBJ2-1,CASSFIAGPYNEQFF,TGTGCCAGCAGCTTCATAGCGGGACCCTACAATGAGCAGTTCTTC
few,TRBV4-1,TRBD2,TRBJ2-5,CASSQVAGGRGGETQYF,TGCGCCAGCAGCCAAGTAGCGGGGGGCCGGGGAGGGGAGACCCAGTACTTC
-,TRBV5-5,-,TRBJ2-7,CASSLDLRVGEQYF,TGTGCCAGCAGCTTGGACCTCCGAGTAGGCGAGCAGTACTTC
many,TRBV5-6,TRBD1,TRBJ2-7,CASQTGRTGYEQYF,TGTGCCAGCCAGACAGGACGGACAGGGTACGAGCAGTACTTC
few,TRBV27,-,TRBJ2-7,CASSWAGPTYEQYF,TGTGCCAGCAGTTGGGCAGGGCCCACCTACGAGCAGTACTTC
many,TRBV12-3/TRBV12-4,-,TRBJ1-5,CASSLYQLGRVSNQPQHF,TGTGCCAGCAGTTTATATCAGCTGGGGAGAGTTAGCAATCAGCCCCAGCATTTT
many,TRBV4-2,TRBD2,TRBJ2-7,CASSQDAAGGYEQYF,TGTGCCAGCAGCCAAGACGCAGCGGGGGGCTACGAGCAGTACTTC
medium-sized,TRBV29-1,TRBD1,TRBJ2-1,CSARTGEYEQFF,TGCAGCGCCCGGACAGGGGAGTATGAGCAGTTCTTC
many,TRBV20-1,TRBD1,TRBJ2-3,CSAANTGGSGDTQYF,TGCAGTGCCGCTAACACAGGGGGCTCTGGAGATACGCAGTATTTT
many,TRBV5-1,-,TRBJ1-1,CASSLETGWAEAFF,TGCGCCAGCAGCTTGGAAACAGGGTGGGCTGAAGCTTTCTTT
-,TRBV11-3,TRBD1,TRBJ1-2,CASSSRGQGSDYGYTF,TGTGCCAGCAGCTCCAGGGGACAGGGGAGCGACTATGGCTACACCTTC
many,TRBV19,-,TRBJ1-1,CASSRERVELNTEAFF,TGTGCCAGTAGTAGGGAGAGGGTTGAGTTGAACACTGAAGCTTTCTTT
many,TRBV7-9,TRBD2,TRBJ2-7,CASSWTSAYEQYF,TGTGCCAGCAGCTGGACTAGCGCCTACGAGCAGTACTTC